These T cell receptor beta chains were read from a single sample in a study of OX40 agonist ivuxolimab in advanced cancers. Data came from immunoSEQ multiplex PCR; TCRdb stores just in-frame clones and leaves some out. The table lists about 73,000 clones, roughly 90% of them singletons. Sample: CD4+ or CD8+ T cells sorted from blood, taken in a trial of the OX40 agonist ivuxolimab. The origin of the receptors is an adult with an advanced solid tumor such as melanoma, head and neck, liver or kidney cancer. The CDR3 runs from the conserved cysteine through the conserved F or W. The D gene is left open where the match is weak. Part of the rows lack a size; the others show once, few, many or a class for expanded clones.

>TRBD2|TRBV19|TRBJ2-1|-
CASSILPSGGDSYNEQFF
TGTGCCAGTAGTATACTGCCTAGCGGGGGTGACTCCTACAATGAGCAGTTCTTC
>TRBD2|TRBV4-3|TRBJ2-7|-
CASSPIAGGPNEQYF
TGCGCCAGCAGCCCCATAGCGGGGGGGCCCAACGAGCAGTACTTC
>TRBD1|TRBV23-1|TRBJ1-2|-
CASSQPGTVNYGYTF
TGCGCCAGCAGTCAGCCTGGGACAGTTAACTATGGCTACACCTTC
>-|TRBV13|TRBJ2-7|-
CASSLGRYEQYF
TGTGCCAGCAGCTTAGGGCGGTACGAGCAGTACTTC
>-|TRBV4-3|TRBJ2-2|-
CASSPDRNTGELFF
TGCGCCAGCAGCCCCGACAGAAACACCGGGGAGCTGTTTTTT
>-|TRBV5-1|TRBJ2-3|-
CASSLVGVGDTQYF
TGCGCCAGCAGCTTGGTAGGGGTCGGGGATACGCAGTATTTT
>-|TRBV6-5|TRBJ2-5|once
CASSYYTENQETQYF
TGTGCCAGCAGTTACTATACGGAAAACCAAGAGACCCAGTACTTC
>-|TRBV11-2|TRBJ2-7|-
CASSPSWGPDNEQYF
TGTGCCAGCAGCCCCAGCTGGGGCCCGGACAACGAGCAGTACTTC
>-|TRBV6-5|TRBJ2-7|-
CASSYLGDYEQYF
TGTGCCAGCAGTTACCTCGGTGACTACGAGCAGTACTTC
>-|TRBV30|TRBJ2-1|-
CAWSAGISSYNEQFF
TGTGCCTGGAGTGCAGGGATTAGCTCCTACAATGAGCAGTTCTTC
>-|TRBV5-1|TRBJ2-7|-
CASSFSSSYEQYF
TGCGCCAGCAGCTTTTCCAGCTCCTACGAGCAGTACTTC
>-|TRBV6-1|TRBJ1-2|-
CASSEPPGRGYGYTF
TGTGCCAGCAGTGAACCTCCAGGCCGCGGGTATGGCTACACCTTC
>-|TRBV5-6|TRBJ2-7|-
CASSLGGYEQYF
TGTGCCAGCAGCTTGGGAGGTTACGAGCAGTACTTC
>-|TRBV30|TRBJ1-2|-
CAWSEDSYGYTF
TGTGCCTGGAGCGAAGACAGCTATGGCTACACCTTC
>TRBD2|TRBV6-1|TRBJ2-3|-
CASSGLAGGPDTQYF
TGTGCCAGCAGTGGACTAGCGGGGGGGCCAGATACGCAGTATTTT
>TRBD2|TRBV18|TRBJ2-7|-
CASSPEAGLPYEQYF
TGTGCCAGCTCACCAGAAGCGGGGCTTCCCTACGAGCAGTACTTC
>-|TRBV7-6|TRBJ1-1|-
CASSARGGNTEAFF
TGTGCCAGCAGCGCTAGGGGGGGGAACACTGAAGCTTTCTTT
>TRBD2|TRBV9|TRBJ2-1|-
CASSGRAGGPNEQFF
TGTGCCAGCAGCGGTCGAGCGGGGGGGCCAAATGAGCAGTTCTTC
>-|TRBV6-4|TRBJ1-1|-
CASTPGDGTEAFF
TGTGCCAGCACCCCAGGGGACGGCACTGAAGCTTTCTTT
>TRBD2|TRBV7-9|TRBJ2-5|-
CASSWISGGAEETQYF
TGTGCCAGCAGCTGGATTAGCGGGGGGGCCGAAGAGACCCAGTACTTC
>-|TRBV7-8|TRBJ2-1|-
CASSLEAGATNNEQFF
TGTGCCAGCAGCTTAGAGGCGGGGGCGACCAACAATGAGCAGTTCTTC
>TRBD1|TRBV7-9|TRBJ2-7|-
CASSTPGQPYEQYF
TGTGCCAGCAGCACACCGGGACAGCCCTACGAGCAGTACTTC
>TRBD1|TRBV6-1|TRBJ2-7|-
CASSEWGQGREQYF
TGTGCCAGCAGTGAATGGGGACAGGGTCGCGAGCAGTACTTC
>TRBD2|TRBV7-9|TRBJ2-2|-
CASSGWTSGTNTGELFF
TGTGCCAGCAGCGGATGGACTAGCGGGACCAACACCGGGGAGCTGTTTTTT
>-|TRBV27|TRBJ1-1|-
CASSPGLLGYTEAFF
TGTGCCAGCAGTCCAGGGCTCCTAGGCTACACTGAAGCTTTCTTT
>TRBD1|TRBV5-4|TRBJ2-7|-
CASSPGTGGRYEQYF
TGTGCCAGCAGCCCCGGGACAGGGGGGAGGTACGAGCAGTACTTC
>TRBD1|TRBV4-1|TRBJ2-2|-
CASSQRQGLPTGELFF
TGCGCCAGCAGCCAGCGACAGGGGCTCCCCACCGGGGAGCTGTTTTTT
>-|TRBV7-3|TRBJ1-1|-
CASSLWVNTEAFF
TGTGCCAGCAGCTTGTGGGTTAACACTGAAGCTTTCTTT
>-|TRBV7-8|TRBJ1-2|-
CASSLDPYGYTF
TGTGCCAGCAGCTTGGACCCCTATGGCTACACCTTC
>-|TRBV5-1|TRBJ1-4|-
CASSGHGQGQEKLFF
TGCGCCAGCAGCGGGCACGGCCAGGGCCAGGAAAAACTGTTTTTT
>-|TRBV18|TRBJ1-4|-
CASSPSGGNEKLFF
TGTGCCAGCTCACCCTCAGGCGGGAATGAAAAACTGTTTTTT
>-|TRBV11-2|TRBJ2-5|-
CASSLGTSFHETQYF
TGTGCCAGCAGCTTAGGAACTAGCTTTCACGAGACCCAGTACTTC
>TRBD1|TRBV7-8|TRBJ2-7|few
CASSLEATGLYEQYF
TGTGCCAGCAGCTTAGAGGCGACAGGGCTATACGAGCAGTACTTC
>TRBD1|TRBV4-3|TRBJ2-6|-
CASSQANRGLGGANVLTF
TGCGCCAGCAGCCAAGCAAACAGGGGGTTAGGTGGGGCCAACGTCCTGACTTTC
>TRBD1|TRBV6-5|TRBJ2-7|-
CASSYSSGQHSYEQYF
TGTGCCAGCAGTTACTCCTCGGGACAGCACTCCTACGAGCAGTACTTC
>-|TRBV4-2|TRBJ2-2|-
CASSQGGELFF
TGTGCCAGCAGCCAAGGGGGGGAGCTGTTTTTT
>-|TRBV5-6|TRBJ2-7|-
CASSLAYEQYF
TGTGCCAGCAGCTTGGCTTACGAGCAGTACTTC
>-|TRBV21-1|TRBJ1-4|-
CASSKEYSSDLRDEKLFF
TGTGCCAGCAGCAAAGAATACTCCTCGGACCTAAGGGATGAAAAACTGTTTTTT
>-|TRBV29-1|TRBJ1-1|-
CSAPTPGIMNTEAFF
TGCAGCGCCCCGACCCCGGGAATAATGAACACTGAAGCTTTCTTT
>-|TRBV5-6|TRBJ1-1|-
CASSLGAGEAFF
TGTGCCAGCAGCTTGGGGGCCGGGGAAGCTTTCTTT
>-|TRBV12-5|TRBJ1-5|once
CASAVDGYSNQPQHF
TGTGCTAGTGCCGTGGACGGTTATAGCAATCAGCCCCAGCATTTT
>-|TRBV5-6|TRBJ2-7|-
CASSLTGTATYEQYF
TGTGCCAGCAGCTTGACCGGGACGGCCACCTACGAGCAGTACTTC
>-|TRBV13|TRBJ1-1|-
CASSLRWTEAFF
TGTGCCAGCAGCTTAAGATGGACTGAAGCTTTCTTT
>-|TRBV4-1|TRBJ2-1|-
CASSQVLGHPFF
TGCGCCAGCAGCCAAGTTTTAGGACATCCGTTCTTC
>-|TRBV7-7|TRBJ2-1|-
CASSLGGGEQFF
TGTGCCAGCAGCTTAGGGGGAGGTGAGCAGTTCTTC
>-|TRBV6-5|TRBJ1-6|few
CASSYGVSSYNSPLHF
TGTGCCAGCAGTTACGGAGTAAGCTCCTATAATTCACCCCTCCACTTT